These 7 T cell receptor beta chains share one sample of origin, sequenced in a study of CXCR3-negative and CXCR3-positive naive CD8 T cells. Findings and caveats of the study: In CXCR3-positive naive cells, the TRB CDR3s were more hydrophobic than in CXCR3-negative naive cells.

These receptors lack a known antigen. The TRB cDNA libraries were prepared by 5' RACE with UMI labels. TCRdb re-called the 5' RACE reads and gives one entry per CDR3 protein, without DNA. Its clone listing holds 120,000 to 150,000 distinct CDR3 sequences. Sequenced sample: naive CXCR3+ CD8+ T cells from blood. Sample subset: CD45RO-CCR7+CD27+CD95- naive CD8+ T cells expressing CXCR3 (TNR3+). Source of these receptors: a human donor in good health. Some clones in this sample may be carry-over from other donors' samples.

The chain couples TRBV29-1 to TRBJ2-7; TCRdb's assignment of TRBD1 cannot be checked, as there is no DNA. Germline loops: CDR1 SQVTM, CDR2 ANQGSEA. The CDR3 covers 12 residues. The chain's CDR3 is CSVRTGVGEQYF.

V is TRBV10-2 and J is TRBJ1-2; lacking DNA, the TRBD1 call made by TCRdb goes unchecked. CDR1 is WSHSY and CDR2 is SAAADI in the germline V gene. The CDR3 loop spans 15 amino acids. CDR3 region: CASRIETGPNYGYTF.

The chain carries TRBV5-6 and TRBJ2-7. This CDR3 has 14 amino acids. In germline, CDR1 is SGHDT, CDR2 YYEEEE. CDR3 region: CASSFGESSYEQYF.

The chain employs TRBV21-1 and TRBJ1-5; TCRdb reports TRBD1, a call that lacks DNA to check it against. TRBV21-1 counts as a pseudogene. The CDR3 spans 17 residues. This chain's CDR3 is CASSKPRRGLSNQPQHF.

The chain employs TRBV5-1 and TRBJ1-1; TCRdb calls TRBD1, which cannot be checked without DNA. Germline CDR1 reads SGHRS; CDR2 reads YFSETQ. This CDR3 spans 13 amino acids. This chain's CDR3 is CASSTGGYTEAFF.

The V and J genes are TRBV29-1 and TRBJ1-5. Per the germline V gene, CDR1 is SQVTM and CDR2 is ANQGSEA. The CDR3 consists of 14 residues. The CDR3 spells CSVGLGGDNQPQHF.

The genes are TRBV9 and TRBJ2-3. Per the germline V gene, CDR1 is SGDLS and CDR2 is YYNGEE. This CDR3 has 14 amino acids. The CDR3: CASSVEDSTDTQYF.